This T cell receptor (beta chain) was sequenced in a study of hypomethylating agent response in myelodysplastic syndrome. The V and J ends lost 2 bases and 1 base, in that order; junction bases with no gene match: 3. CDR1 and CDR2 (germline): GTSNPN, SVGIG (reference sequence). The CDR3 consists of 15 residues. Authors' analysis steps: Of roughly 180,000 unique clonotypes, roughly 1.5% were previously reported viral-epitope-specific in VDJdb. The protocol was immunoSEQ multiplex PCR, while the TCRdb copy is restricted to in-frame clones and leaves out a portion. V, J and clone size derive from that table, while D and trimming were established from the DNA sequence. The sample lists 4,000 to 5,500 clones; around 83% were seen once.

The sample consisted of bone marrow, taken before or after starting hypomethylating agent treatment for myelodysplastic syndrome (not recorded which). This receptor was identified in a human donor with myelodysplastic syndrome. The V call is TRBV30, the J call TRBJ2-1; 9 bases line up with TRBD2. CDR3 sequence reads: CAWSTLAGSYNEQFF. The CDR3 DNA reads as TGTGCCTGGAGTACTCTAGCGGGATCCTACAATGAGCAGTTCTTC.